The 10 T cell receptor beta chains given below trace back to one sample, sequenced in a study of low-dose radiotherapy and immunotherapy resistance in tumors. Covering alpha and beta chains, TRAV- and TRBV-specific primers were used for the first-strand cDNA. Amplification, which lasted 20 PCR cycles, used a constant-region primer and V-primer adapter to amplify TCRs. TCRdb called the reads again in MiXCR, with one record for every CDR3 protein. The data show tens of thousands of distinct CDR3 sequences, 26% seen once. Time point indicated: before trial treatment. This sample comprised PBMCs, obtained before treatment. The receptor set was obtained from a male donor with rectosigmoid adenocarcinoma.

The rearrangement links TRBV6-2 or TRBV6-3 to TRBJ2-1, with D possibly matching TRBD2 (5 bases). Germline assignment: CDR1 MNHEY and CDR2 SVGEGT. The CDR3 contains 13 residues. V was trimmed by 8 bases and J by 0 bases, leaving 8 bases between them. The CDR3: CASRGSSYNEQFF. The CDR3 region has the DNA TGTGCCAGCCGGGGAAGCTCCTACAATGAGCAGTTCTTC.

This clonotype was found many times. The chain links TRBV5-1 to TRBJ2-1; the D is unclear. CDR3 length: 13 amino acids. Trimming removed 4 bases at V and 3 bases at J, with 8 bases between. CDR1 is SGHRS, CDR2 YFSETQ, per germline. The CDR3, as DNA: TGCGCCAGCAGCGGAGTCGTCTACAATGAGCAGTTCTTC. Encoded protein: CASSGVVYNEQFF.

This clonotype occurred many times. No DNA is shown, since the ends of the CDR3 on it are uncertain; the CDR3 is the one TCRdb lists. The rearrangement uses TRBV6-5 and TRBJ2-2; the tabulated D call, TRBD1, remains unverified against the DNA. CDR1 and CDR2 (germline): MNHEY, SVGAGI. The CDR3 totals 14 residues, both ends included. CDR3 protein: CASSGGRTPGSCFF.

V gene TRBV7-2 combines with J gene TRBJ2-2; D not certain. CDR1 is SGHTA, CDR2 FQGNSA, per germline. V lost 1 base to trimming and J lost 0 bases, with 6 bases between them. This CDR3 is 15 amino acids long. The CDR3 sequence is CASSLVGPNTGELFF. The CDR3 DNA sequence: TGTGCCAGCAGCTTAGTCGGGCCGAACACCGGGGAGCTGTTTTTT.

There are many counts of this clonotype. The rearrangement joins TRBV12-5 to TRBJ2-1; 10 bases align to TRBD1. Per the germline V gene, CDR1 is LGHNT and CDR2 is FRNRAP. The CDR3 extends over 13 amino acids. The trim removed 7 bases at V and 7 bases at J, leaving 4 bases unmatched. Here the CDR3 reads CASATDRGNEQFF. Written as DNA, the CDR3 is TGTGCTAGTGCTACGGACAGGGGGAATGAGCAGTTCTTC.

The chain combines TRBV28 with TRBJ1-1; maybe TRBD1 (6 bases). The V end lost 4 bases, the J end lost 7 bases, and 19 bases lay between the germline ends. Germline loops: CDR1 MDHEN, CDR2 SYDVKM. This CDR3 contains 15 residues. The DNA for the CDR3 is TGTGCCAGCAGTTCGGACAACAGGGTTAGCGGTGAAGCTTTCTTT. Encoded protein: CASSSDNRVSGEAFF. The whole variable domain, filled in from reference TRBV28 and TRBJ1-1, reads DVKVTQSSRYLVKRTGEKVFLECVQDMDHENMFWYRQDPGLGLRLIYFSYDVKMKEKGDIPEGYSVSREKKERFSLILESASTNQTSMYLCASSSDNRVSGEAFFGQGTRLTVV.

This clonotype was found a few times. The chain combines TRBV12-5 with TRBJ2-7; TRBD2 is a possible D gene (5 bases). V was clipped by 6 bases and J by 7 bases, with 25 bases between them. Germline values: CDR1 LGHNT, CDR2 FRNRAP. This CDR3 region has 16 residues. The CDR3 DNA follows: TGTGCTAGTGGACCAAGACAAAGAGGGCAGGCGCGAGAGCAGTACTTC. It yields the protein CASGPRQRGQAREQYF. Full variable domain (missing parts from reference TRBV12-5 and TRBJ2-7): DARVTQTPRHKVTEMGQEVTMRCQPILGHNTVFWYRQTMMQGLELLAYFRNRAPLDDSGMPKDRFSAEMPDATLATLKIQPSEPRDSAVYFCASGPRQRGQAREQYFGPGTRLTVT.

In the case of this clonotype: The missing conserved phenylalanine or tryptophan at the end of this CDR3 makes a read error likely. The V and J genes are TRBV4-2 and TRBJ2-3; 14 nucleotides match TRBD2. Per germline, CDR1 LGHNA and CDR2 YNFKEQ. This CDR3 has 20 residues. Trimming removed 3 bases from V and 1 base from J; junction bases left unmatched: 12. The CDR3 DNA reads TGTGCCAGCAGCCATTCATACGGGACTAGCGGGAGTAGGGGCACAGATACGCAGTATTTA. This translates into CASSHSYGTSGSRGTDTQYL.

This clonotype was observed a handful of times. The gene calls are TRBV19 and TRBJ2-5, with D perhaps TRBD1 (5 bases). V lost 6 bases to trimming and J lost 0 bases, with 8 bases between them. CDR3 length equals 13 residues. Per the germline V gene, CDR1 is LNHDA and CDR2 is SQIVND (reference sequence). This CDR3 reads CASRQVYQETQYF. DNA of the CDR3: TGTGCCAGTAGACAGGTGTACCAAGAGACCCAGTACTTC.

Note on this clonotype: This probably arose from a read error, given a far larger clone one base away. CDR3 nucleotides: TGTGCCAGCAGCTCACAGGGGTACAATTCACCCCTCCACTTT. Its translation: CASSSQGYNSPLHF. This chain uses TRBV7-9 with TRBJ1-6, with 7 bases fitting TRBD1. The J segment lost 7 bases and the V segment lost 4 bases, leaving 4 bases of the junction unmatched. This CDR3 is 14 amino acids long. CDR1 and CDR2 from the germline V gene are SEHNR and FQNEAQ (reference sequence).